Below, 6 T cell receptor beta chains from the same sample are listed, as sequenced in a study of shared clonotypes between healthy human individuals (dated by TCRdb to the early 2020s). CD8 naive samples consisted of CD45RO-negative cells that were positively selected for CCR7, yielding a CD45RA+CCR7+ population without TemRA cells. Libraries came from the immunoSEQ multiplex PCR assay. The clones in this table, taken by TCRdb from immuneACCESS, are in-frame only. Not every clone is retained; where verified, under half of the shortfall comes from an unresolved V gene, and the cause of the rest is unknown. Within this sample are about 650,000 clones, with around 95% of them counted one time only. Together, the top ten hold 0.095% to 0.12% of the sample. The sample comprised naive CD8+ T cells sorted from blood. The intended sense of this specimen's cell subset or site label: CD45RA+CCR7+. Every receptor here comes from a woman aged 30 to 39 in good health.

In the case of this clone: The same CDR3 arises from other DNA sequences in this sample as well. V usage is TRBV9 and J usage is TRBJ1-1; tentatively, D is TRBD1 (5 bases). Germline loops: CDR1 SGDLS, CDR2 YYNGEE. V lost 4 bases and J 4 bases, leaving 11 bases between the germline ends. This CDR3 has 13 residues. The CDR3 region has the DNA TGTGCCAGCAGCCTCGGGGGGGGCACTGAAGCTTTCTTT. Amino acid sequence: CASSLGGGTEAFF.

The J gene is TRBJ1-5, the V gene TRBV28; D is perhaps TRBD1 (6 bases). V shed 5 bases and J shed 7 bases, with 15 bases lying between them. The CDR3 has 14 residues. The germline gives CDR1 MDHEN, CDR2 SYDVKM. CDR3 sequence: CASSDQGIGQPQHF. The CDR3 nucleotides are TGTGCCAGCAGTGATCAGGGGATCGGGCAGCCCCAGCATTTT.

Turning to this clone: The same CDR3 can be traced to other DNA sequences in this sample. The chain is built from TRBV20-1 and TRBJ2-1; D unclear. V lost 6 bases and J 8 bases, leaving 8 bases between the germline ends. The CDR3 is 10 amino acids. Germline lookup yields CDR1 DFQATT and CDR2 SNEGSKA (reference sequence). This CDR3 reads CSADPYEQFF. The CDR3 DNA reads TGCAGTGCCGACCCCTATGAGCAGTTCTTC.

The rearrangement joins TRBV19 to TRBJ1-3; D is uncertain. This CDR3 region has 15 residues. V was clipped by 7 bases and J by 0 bases, with 13 bases between them. CDR1 LNHDA and CDR2 SQIVND come from the germline V gene (reference sequence). CDR3 in DNA: TGTGCCAGTATCCCCGAGATAAGCTCTGGAAACACCATATATTTT. This translates into CASIPEISSGNTIYF.

This clone has a single count. The chain employs TRBV9 and TRBJ1-2; D is perhaps TRBD1 (5 bases). CDR1 is SGDLS, CDR2 YYNGEE, per germline. The CDR3 runs to 12 residues. The V gene lost 5 bases and the J gene lost 7 bases, with 12 bases spanning the gap. The CDR3 protein is CASSNVGPGYTF. The CDR3 region has the DNA TGTGCCAGCAGTAACGTGGGACCTGGCTACACCTTC.

This chain links TRBV9 with TRBJ2-1; perhaps TRBD1 as D (5 bases). Germline V gene lookup returns CDR1 SGDLS and CDR2 YYNGEE. This CDR3 is 17 amino acids long. V lost 0 bases and J lost 0, with 13 bases in between. The CDR3 coding sequence is TGTGCCAGCAGCGTAGATTGGGGCGGAAGCTCCTACAATGAGCAGTTCTTC. Its translation is CASSVDWGGSSYNEQFF.